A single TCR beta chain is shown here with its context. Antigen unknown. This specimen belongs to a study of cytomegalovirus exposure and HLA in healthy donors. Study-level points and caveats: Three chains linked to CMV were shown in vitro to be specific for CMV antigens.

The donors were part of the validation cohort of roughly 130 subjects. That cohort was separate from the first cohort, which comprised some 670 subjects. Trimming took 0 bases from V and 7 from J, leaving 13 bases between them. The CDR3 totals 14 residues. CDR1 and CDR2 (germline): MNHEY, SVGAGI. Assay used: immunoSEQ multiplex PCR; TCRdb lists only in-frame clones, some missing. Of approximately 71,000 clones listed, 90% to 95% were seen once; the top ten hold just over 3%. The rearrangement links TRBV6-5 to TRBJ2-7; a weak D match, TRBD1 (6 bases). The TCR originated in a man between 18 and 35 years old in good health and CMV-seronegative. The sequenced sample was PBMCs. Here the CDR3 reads CASSYSQGTAEQYF. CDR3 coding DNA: TGTGCCAGCAGTTACTCGCAGGGGACGGCAGAGCAGTACTTC.